A single T cell receptor beta chain is shown here with its context. Between the trimmed V and J ends, which lost 2 bases and 2 bases, there was a span of 9 bases. Germline CDR1 and CDR2: KGHSH and LQKENI. The CDR3 extends over 15 amino acids. The data were taken from a study of cytomegalovirus exposure and HLA in healthy donors. The study ran its PCR with 60 Vbeta and 13 Jbeta primers. TCRdb's table, derived via immunoSEQ multiplex PCR, lists solely in-frame clones and lacks some. The data show around 150,000 clones, roughly 77% seen once. The sequencing sample was made of PBMCs. This chain connects TRBV18 to TRBJ2-2; D gene unclear. The TCR sequence derives from a human donor in good health. The CDR3 region has the DNA TGTGCCAGCTCACCAAGAGAACTAAACACCGGGGAGCTGTTTTTT. Translation: CASSPRELNTGELFF.